The 13 T cell receptor beta chains in this list originate from one sample, sequenced in a study of T cells after yellow fever vaccination. TCRdb independently ran MiXCR on the 5' RACE reads; one entry per CDR3 protein. The table has fewer than 450,000 distinct CDR3 sequences, 3% to 4.5% seen once. Source: PBMCs, taken 5 days after the yellow fever booster vaccination. Receptors originate from a man in his late teens or twenties who received the YFV17D yellow fever vaccine.

This clonotype was found a few times. The chain uses TRBV15 and TRBJ1-4; D is uncertain. The CDR3 spans 14 residues. CDR1 LNHNV and CDR2 YYDKDF come from the germline V gene (reference sequence). The germline V and J ends were trimmed by 1 base and 8 bases, with 11 bases remaining between them. In DNA form, the CDR3 reads TGTGCCACCAGCAGAGGACCGCTTGAGGAAAAACTGTTTTTT. Protein sequence: CATSRGPLEEKLFF.

The V and J genes are TRBV12-3 or TRBV12-4 and TRBJ1-5, with a weak D call TRBD1 (5 bases). There are 15 residues in the CDR3. The V and J ends lost 3 bases and 5 bases respectively, with 14 bases between them. CDR3 coding DNA: TGTGCCAGCAGTTTCATAGAATGGGGGGATCAGCCCCAGCATTTT. Translating gives CASSFIEWGDQPQHF.

The chain combines TRBV7-3 with TRBJ2-3; D may be TRBD1 (5 bases). Deletions cut 3 bases from V and 2 bases from J, with 12 bases between. The CDR3 extends over 15 amino acids. Germline values: CDR1 SGHTA, CDR2 FQGTGA. CDR3: CASSFIAGSTDTQYF. In DNA form, the CDR3 reads TGTGCCAGCAGCTTTATTGCAGGGTCCACAGATACGCAGTATTTT.

This clonotype was recorded many times. This chain joins TRBV7-9 and TRBJ2-5; a possible D gene is TRBD2 (5 bases). The CDR3 runs 14 residues. Trimming cost V 1 base and J 5 bases, with 11 bases left between them. CDR1 and CDR2 from the germline V gene are SEHNR and FQNEAQ (reference sequence). In nucleotides, the CDR3 is TGTGCCAGCAGCTTAGGACCTCCGGGGGAGACCCAGTACTTC. Amino acids: CASSLGPPGETQYF.

The chain is built from TRBV11-2 and TRBJ2-7; 7 bases agree with TRBD2. From germline, CDR1 is SGHAT and CDR2 FQNNGV. The CDR3 has 17 amino acids. With V trimmed by 2 bases and J by 0 bases, 10 bases remained unmatched. CDR3 coding DNA: TGTGCCAGCAGCTTAATTGCGGGCGGGAGAGGCTCCTACGAGCAGTACTTC. It specifies CASSLIAGGRGSYEQYF.

V and J are TRBV7-2 and TRBJ2-1; 9 nucleotides align to TRBD1. The CDR3 has 14 residues. Per germline, CDR1 SGHTA and CDR2 FQGNSA. J was trimmed by 8 bases and V by 5 bases; bases with no gene match: 7. CDR3 sequence: CASSKGQGRDEQFF. The CDR3 bases are TGTGCCAGCAGCAAAGGACAGGGGCGCGATGAGCAGTTCTTC.

This clonotype has more than one count but fewer than ten. This chain links TRBV18 with TRBJ2-3, with D possibly matching TRBD1 (5 bases). Germline V gives CDR1 KGHSH, CDR2 LQKENI. V lost 3 bases and J 5 bases, leaving 9 bases between the germline ends. This CDR3 is built from 13 residues. Here the CDR3 DNA reads TGTGCCAGCTCACCGAAAAGGGGAGATACGCAGTATTTT. It specifies CASSPKRGDTQYF.

This clonotype was counted between two and nine times. The chain uses TRBV7-9 and TRBJ1-4; 10 bases fit TRBD1. This CDR3 comprises 15 residues. Losses at the gene ends were 5 bases for V and 5 bases for J; bases not matched to a gene: 5. Per the germline V gene, CDR1 is SEHNR and CDR2 is FQNEAQ (reference sequence). CDR3 residues: CASSRRQGANEKLFF. The DNA for the CDR3 is TGTGCCAGCAGCCGCCGACAGGGGGCAAATGAAAAACTGTTTTTT.

This clonotype showed up just a few times. The chain uses TRBV5-1 and TRBJ2-3, with TRBD2 matching 11 bases. V was pared by 6 bases and J by 4 bases, with 13 bases of the junction left unmatched. The CDR3 covers 17 residues. Germline lookup yields CDR1 SGHRS and CDR2 YFSETQ. Here the CDR3 DNA reads TGCGCCAGCACCTTAGCGGGGGGGCCGATTGGAGCAGATACGCAGTATTTT. Protein sequence: CASTLAGGPIGADTQYF.

The rearrangement links TRBV12-3 or TRBV12-4 to TRBJ2-1; 7 nucleotides agree with TRBD1. This CDR3 is 16 amino acids long. V dropped 6 bases and J dropped 4; count of bases not matched to a gene: 12. DNA of the CDR3: TGTGCCAGCAGATCAGGGGGAGTTTCCCCTTACAATGAGCAGTTCTTC. The encoded protein is CASRSGGVSPYNEQFF.

This clonotype was observed many times. The chain has TRBV6-6 and TRBJ2-3, with D tentatively TRBD1 or TRBD2 (5 bases each). V lost 1 base and J lost 0, with 11 bases in between. Germline CDR1 reads MNHNY; CDR2 reads SVGAGI (reference sequence). This CDR3 contains 16 residues. CDR3 DNA sequence: TGTGCCAGCAGTTACTGGGGTGGGGGTAGCACAGATACGCAGTATTTT. Translating it yields CASSYWGGGSTDTQYF.

This clonotype was counted ten times or more. The chain joins TRBV5-1 to TRBJ1-3; no definite D call. The length of the CDR3 is 15 residues. Per the germline V gene, CDR1 is SGHRS and CDR2 is YFSETQ. Trimming cost V 4 bases and J 4 bases, with 15 bases left between them. CDR3 residues: CASSPRAPPGNTIYF. The CDR3 DNA is TGCGCCAGCAGCCCTAGGGCTCCGCCGGGAAACACCATATATTTT.

The sample holds a few counts of this clonotype. The chain is built from TRBV7-6 and TRBJ1-1; tentative D call: TRBD1 (6 bases). Germline CDR1 and CDR2: SGHVS and FNYEAQ. V was trimmed by 4 bases and J by 4 bases, leaving 13 bases between them. This CDR3 is built from 14 residues. The CDR3 is CASSSVAGATEAFF. In DNA, the CDR3 is TGTGCCAGCAGCTCCGTAGCGGGGGCCACTGAAGCTTTCTTT.